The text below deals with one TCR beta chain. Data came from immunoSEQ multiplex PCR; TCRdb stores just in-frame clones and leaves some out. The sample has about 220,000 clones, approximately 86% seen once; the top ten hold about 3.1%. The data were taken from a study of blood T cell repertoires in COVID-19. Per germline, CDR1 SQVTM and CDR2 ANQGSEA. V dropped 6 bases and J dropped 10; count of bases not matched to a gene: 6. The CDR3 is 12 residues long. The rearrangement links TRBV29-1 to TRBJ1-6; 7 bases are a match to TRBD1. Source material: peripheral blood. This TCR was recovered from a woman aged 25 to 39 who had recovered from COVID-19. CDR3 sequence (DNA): TGCAGCGTCGGTGACAGGGACTCACCCCTCCACTTT. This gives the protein CSVGDRDSPLHF.